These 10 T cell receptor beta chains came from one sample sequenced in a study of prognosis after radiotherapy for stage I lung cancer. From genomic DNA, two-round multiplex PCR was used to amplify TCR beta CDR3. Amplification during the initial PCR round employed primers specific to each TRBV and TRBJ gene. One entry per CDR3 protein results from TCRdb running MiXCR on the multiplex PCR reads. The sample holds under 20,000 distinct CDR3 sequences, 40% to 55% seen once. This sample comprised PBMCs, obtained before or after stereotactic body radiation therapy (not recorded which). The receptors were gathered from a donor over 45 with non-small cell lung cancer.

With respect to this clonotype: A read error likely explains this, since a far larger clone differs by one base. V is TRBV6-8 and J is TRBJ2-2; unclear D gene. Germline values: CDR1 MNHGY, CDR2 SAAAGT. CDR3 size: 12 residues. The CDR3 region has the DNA TGTTCCAGCAGGCAGAACACCGGGGAGCTGTTTTTT. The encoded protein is CSSRQNTGELFF.

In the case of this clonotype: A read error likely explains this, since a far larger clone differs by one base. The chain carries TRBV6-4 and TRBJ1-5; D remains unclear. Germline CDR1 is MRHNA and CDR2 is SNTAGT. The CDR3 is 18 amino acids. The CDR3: CASSEARGSKYSNHPQHF. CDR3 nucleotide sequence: TGTGCCAGCAGTGAAGCCCGAGGGAGTAAATATAGCAATCATCCCCAGCATTTT.

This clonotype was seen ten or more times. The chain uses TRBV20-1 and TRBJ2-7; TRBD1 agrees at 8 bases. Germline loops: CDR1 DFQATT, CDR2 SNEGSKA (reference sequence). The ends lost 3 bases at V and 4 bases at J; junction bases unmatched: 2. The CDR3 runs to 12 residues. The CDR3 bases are TGCAGTGCTAGTCAGGGGGCTTACGAGCAGTACTTC. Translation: CSASQGAYEQYF.

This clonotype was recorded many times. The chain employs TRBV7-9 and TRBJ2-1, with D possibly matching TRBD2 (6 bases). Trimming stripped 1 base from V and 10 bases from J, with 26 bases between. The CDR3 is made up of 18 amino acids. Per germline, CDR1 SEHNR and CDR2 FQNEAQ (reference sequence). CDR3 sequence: CASSLGSMGGMNEREQFF. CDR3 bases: TGTGCCAGCAGCTTAGGATCGATGGGCGGGATGAACGAAAGGGAGCAGTTCTTC.

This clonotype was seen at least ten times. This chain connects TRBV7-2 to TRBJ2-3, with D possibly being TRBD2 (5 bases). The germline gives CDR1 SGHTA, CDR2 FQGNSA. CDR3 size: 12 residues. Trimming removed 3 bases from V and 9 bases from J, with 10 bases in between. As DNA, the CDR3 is TGTGCCAGCAGCTTTCGGAGGAGCACGCAGTATTTT. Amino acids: CASSFRRSTQYF.

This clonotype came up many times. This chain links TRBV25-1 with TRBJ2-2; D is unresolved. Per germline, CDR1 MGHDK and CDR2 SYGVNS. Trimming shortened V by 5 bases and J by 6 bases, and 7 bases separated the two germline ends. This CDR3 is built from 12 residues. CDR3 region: CASSPRAGELFF. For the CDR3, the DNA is TGTGCCAGCAGTCCTAGGGCCGGGGAGCTGTTTTTT.

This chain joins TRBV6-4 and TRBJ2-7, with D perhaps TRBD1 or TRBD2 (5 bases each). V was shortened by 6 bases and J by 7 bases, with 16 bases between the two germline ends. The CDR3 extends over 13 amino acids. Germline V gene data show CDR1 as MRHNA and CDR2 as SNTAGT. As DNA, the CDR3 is TGTGCCAGCAGGGGACCAGAGGGTCCAGAGCAGTACTTC. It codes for CASRGPEGPEQYF.

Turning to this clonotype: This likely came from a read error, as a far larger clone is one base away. CDR3 protein: CASATGTSSHLSPYEQYF. The CDR3 DNA reads TGTGCCAGCGCTACCGGGACTAGCTCCCATCTATCCCCCTACGAGCAGTACTTC. The V gene is TRBV6-4, the J gene TRBJ2-7; 9 bases fit TRBD2. The germline CDR1 and CDR2 sequences are MRHNA and SNTAGT. The CDR3 length is 18 residues. The J segment lost 2 bases and the V segment lost 8 bases, leaving 19 bases of the junction unmatched.

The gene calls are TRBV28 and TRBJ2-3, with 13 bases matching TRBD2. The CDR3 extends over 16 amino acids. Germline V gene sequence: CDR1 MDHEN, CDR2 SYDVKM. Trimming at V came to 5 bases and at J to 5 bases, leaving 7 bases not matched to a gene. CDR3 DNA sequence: TGTGCCAGCAGTCCTCCGGGACTAGCGGGAAAAGATACGCAGTATTTT. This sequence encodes CASSPPGLAGKDTQYF.

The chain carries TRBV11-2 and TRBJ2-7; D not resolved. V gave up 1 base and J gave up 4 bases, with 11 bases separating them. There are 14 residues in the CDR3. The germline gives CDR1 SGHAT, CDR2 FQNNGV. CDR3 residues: CASSLGAALYEQYF. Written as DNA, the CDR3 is TGTGCCAGCAGCTTAGGGGCCGCCCTTTACGAGCAGTACTTC. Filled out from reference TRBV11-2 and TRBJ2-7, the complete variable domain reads EAGVAQSPRYKIIEKRQSVAFWCNPISGHATLYWYQQILGQGPKLLIQFQNNGVVDDSQLPKDRFSAERLKGVDSTLKIQPAKLEDSAVYLCASSLGAALYEQYFGPGTRLTVT.